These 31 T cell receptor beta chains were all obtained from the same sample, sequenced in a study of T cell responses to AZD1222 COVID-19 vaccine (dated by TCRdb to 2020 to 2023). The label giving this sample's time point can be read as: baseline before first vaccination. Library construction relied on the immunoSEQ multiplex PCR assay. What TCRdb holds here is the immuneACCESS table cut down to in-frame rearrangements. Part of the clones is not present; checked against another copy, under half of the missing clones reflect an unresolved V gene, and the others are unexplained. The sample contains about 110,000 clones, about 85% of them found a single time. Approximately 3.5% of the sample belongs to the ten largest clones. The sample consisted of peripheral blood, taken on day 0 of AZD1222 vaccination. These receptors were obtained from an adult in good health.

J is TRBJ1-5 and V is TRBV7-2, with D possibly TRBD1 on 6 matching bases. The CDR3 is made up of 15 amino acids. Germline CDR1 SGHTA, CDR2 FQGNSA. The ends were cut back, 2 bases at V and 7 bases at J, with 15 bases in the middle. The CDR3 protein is CASSLIDGQQQPQHF. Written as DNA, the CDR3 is TGTGCCAGCAGCTTAATCGATGGACAGCAGCAGCCCCAGCATTTT.

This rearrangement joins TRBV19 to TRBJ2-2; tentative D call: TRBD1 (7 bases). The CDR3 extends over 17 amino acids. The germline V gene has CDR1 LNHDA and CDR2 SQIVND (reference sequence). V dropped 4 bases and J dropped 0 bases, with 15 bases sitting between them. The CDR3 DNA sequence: TGTGCCAGTAGTAAGGGAGGACAGGCGGCGAACACCGGGGAGCTGTTTTTT. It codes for CASSKGGQAANTGELFF.

The CDR3 region is CASSLGVGVGANYGYTF. CDR3 in DNA: TGTGCCAGCAGTTTAGGGGTAGGGGTGGGGGCCAACTATGGCTACACCTTC. This chain links TRBV28 with TRBJ1-2, with D possibly being TRBD1 (6 bases). CDR3 length: 17 amino acids. Trimming stripped 2 bases from V and 2 bases from J, with 18 bases between. Germline V lookup: CDR1 MDHEN, CDR2 SYDVKM.

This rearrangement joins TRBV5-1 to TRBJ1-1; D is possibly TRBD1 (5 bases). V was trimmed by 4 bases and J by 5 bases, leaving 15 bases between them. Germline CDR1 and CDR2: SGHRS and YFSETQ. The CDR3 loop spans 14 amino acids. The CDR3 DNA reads TGCGCCAGCAGCCGAGGGACGGAGGGGACTGAAGCTTTCTTT. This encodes CASSRGTEGTEAFF.

CDR3 amino acids: CAARDFHYGYTF. CDR3 bases: TGTGCTGCTAGGGATTTCCACTATGGCTACACCTTC. V usage is TRBV3-1 (or the pseudogene TRBV3-2) and J usage is TRBJ1-2, with D hard to call. Germline CDR1 and CDR2: LGHDT and YNNKEL (reference sequence). This CDR3 is 12 amino acids long.

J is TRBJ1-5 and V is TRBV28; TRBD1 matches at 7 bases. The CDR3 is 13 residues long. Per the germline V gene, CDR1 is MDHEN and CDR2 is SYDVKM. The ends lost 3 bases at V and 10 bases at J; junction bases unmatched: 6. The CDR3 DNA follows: TGTGCCAGCAGTTTTGACAGGGCAGGACCCCAGCATTTT. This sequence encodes CASSFDRAGPQHF. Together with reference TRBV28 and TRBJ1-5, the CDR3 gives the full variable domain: DVKVTQSSRYLVKRTGEKVFLECVQDMDHENMFWYRQDPGLGLRLIYFSYDVKMKEKGDIPEGYSVSREKKERFSLILESASTNQTSMYLCASSFDRAGPQHFGDGTRLSIL.

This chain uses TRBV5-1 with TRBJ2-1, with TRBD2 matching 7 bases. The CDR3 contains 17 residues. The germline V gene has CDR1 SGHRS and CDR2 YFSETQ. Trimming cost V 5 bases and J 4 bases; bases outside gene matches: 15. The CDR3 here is CASRASKGRAPYNEQFF. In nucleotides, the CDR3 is TGCGCCAGCAGGGCTAGCAAGGGGAGGGCCCCTTACAATGAGCAGTTCTTC.

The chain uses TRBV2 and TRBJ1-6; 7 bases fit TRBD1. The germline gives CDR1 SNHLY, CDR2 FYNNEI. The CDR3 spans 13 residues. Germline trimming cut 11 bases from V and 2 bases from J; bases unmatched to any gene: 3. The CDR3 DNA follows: TGTGCCGGACAGGTTACCTATAATTCACCCCTCCACTTT. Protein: CAGQVTYNSPLHF.

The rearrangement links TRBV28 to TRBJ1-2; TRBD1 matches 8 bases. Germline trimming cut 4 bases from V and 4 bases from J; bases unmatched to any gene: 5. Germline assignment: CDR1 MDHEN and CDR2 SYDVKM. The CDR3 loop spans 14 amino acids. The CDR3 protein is CASSSQGASYGYTF. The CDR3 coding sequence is TGTGCCAGCAGTTCGCAGGGGGCCTCCTATGGCTACACCTTC.

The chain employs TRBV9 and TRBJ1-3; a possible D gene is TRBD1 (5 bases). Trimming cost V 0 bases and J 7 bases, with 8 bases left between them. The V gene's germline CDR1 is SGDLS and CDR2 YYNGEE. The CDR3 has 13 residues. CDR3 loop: CASSVGGENTIYF. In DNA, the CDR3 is TGTGCCAGCAGCGTAGGGGGGGAGAACACCATATATTTT. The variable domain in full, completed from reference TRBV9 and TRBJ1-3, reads DSGVTQTPKHLITATGQRVTLRCSPRSGDLSVYWYQQSLDQGLQFLIQYYNGEERAKGNILERFSAQQFPDLHSELNLSSLELGDSALYFCASSVGGENTIYFGEGSWLTVV.

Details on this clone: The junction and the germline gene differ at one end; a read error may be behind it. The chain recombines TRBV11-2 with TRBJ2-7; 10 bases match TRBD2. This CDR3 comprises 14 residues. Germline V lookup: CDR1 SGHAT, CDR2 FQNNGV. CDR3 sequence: CASSLVGGAGLASF. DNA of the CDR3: TGTGCCAGCAGCTTAGTGGGGGGCGCGGGACTAGCGAGCTTC.

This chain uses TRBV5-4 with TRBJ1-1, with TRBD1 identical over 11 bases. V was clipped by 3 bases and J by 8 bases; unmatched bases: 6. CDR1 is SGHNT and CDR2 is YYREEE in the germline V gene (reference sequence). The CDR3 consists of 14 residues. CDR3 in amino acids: CASSYGQGAVEAFF. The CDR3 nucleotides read TGTGCCAGCAGCTACGGACAGGGGGCTGTGGAAGCTTTCTTT.

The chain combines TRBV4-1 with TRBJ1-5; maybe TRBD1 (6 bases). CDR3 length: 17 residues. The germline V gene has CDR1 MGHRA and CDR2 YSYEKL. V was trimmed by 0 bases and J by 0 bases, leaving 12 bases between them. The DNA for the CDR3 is TGCGCCAGCAGCCAAGATCCCTCGGGGGCTAGCAATCAGCCCCAGCATTTT. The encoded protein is CASSQDPSGASNQPQHF.

This chain's CDR3 is CASSLIAGGQGETQYF. DNA of the CDR3: TGTGCCAGCAGCTTAATAGCGGGGGGCCAAGGAGAGACCCAGTACTTC. This chain connects TRBV7-9 to TRBJ2-5, with 10 nucleotides matching TRBD2. Losses at the gene ends were 2 bases for V and 4 bases for J; bases not matched to a gene: 7. The CDR3 extends over 16 amino acids. CDR1 and CDR2 from the germline V gene are SEHNR and FQNEAQ (reference sequence).

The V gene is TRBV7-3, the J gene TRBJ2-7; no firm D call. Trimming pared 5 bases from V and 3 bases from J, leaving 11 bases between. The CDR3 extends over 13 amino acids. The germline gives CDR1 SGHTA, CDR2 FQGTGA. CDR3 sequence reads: CASSPGPYYEQYF. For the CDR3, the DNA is TGTGCCAGCAGCCCCGGGCCTTACTACGAGCAGTACTTC.

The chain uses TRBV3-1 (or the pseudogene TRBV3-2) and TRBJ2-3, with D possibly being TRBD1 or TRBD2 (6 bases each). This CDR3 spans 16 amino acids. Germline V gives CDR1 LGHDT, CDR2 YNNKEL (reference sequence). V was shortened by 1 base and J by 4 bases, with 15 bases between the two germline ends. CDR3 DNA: TGTGCCAGCAGCCAAGTACCCGGGGGCGAGGCAGATACGCAGTATTTT. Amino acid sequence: CASSQVPGGEADTQYF.

CDR3 protein: CAINRRAGGQSGNEQFF. CDR3 DNA sequence: TGTGCCATCAACCGTCGAGCGGGGGGGCAGTCGGGCAATGAGCAGTTCTTC. The rearrangement joins TRBV10-3 to TRBJ2-1, with 10 bases fitting TRBD2. Germline V gives CDR1 ENHRY, CDR2 SYGVKD. The trim removed 7 bases at V and 6 bases at J, leaving 15 bases unmatched. The CDR3 contains 17 residues.

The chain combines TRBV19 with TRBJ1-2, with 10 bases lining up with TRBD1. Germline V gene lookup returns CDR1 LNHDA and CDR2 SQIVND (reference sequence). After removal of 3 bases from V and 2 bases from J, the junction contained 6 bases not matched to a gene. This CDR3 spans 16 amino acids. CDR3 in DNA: TGTGCCAGTAGTATGGGACAGGGGCGCACCAACTATGGCTACACCTTC. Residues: CASSMGQGRTNYGYTF.

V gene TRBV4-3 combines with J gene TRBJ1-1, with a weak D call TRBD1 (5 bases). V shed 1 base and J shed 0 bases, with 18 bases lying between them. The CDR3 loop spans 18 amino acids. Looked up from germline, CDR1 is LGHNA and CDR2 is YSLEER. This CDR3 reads CASSQGWGGSLMNTEAFF. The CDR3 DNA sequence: TGCGCCAGCAGCCAAGGTTGGGGGGGATCCCTCATGAACACTGAAGCTTTCTTT.

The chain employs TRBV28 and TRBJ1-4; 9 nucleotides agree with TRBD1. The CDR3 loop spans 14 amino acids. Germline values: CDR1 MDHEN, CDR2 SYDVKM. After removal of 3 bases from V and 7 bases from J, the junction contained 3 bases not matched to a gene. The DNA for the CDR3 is TGTGCCAGCAGTTTTACAGGGGGCCGTGAAAAACTGTTTTTT. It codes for CASSFTGGREKLFF.

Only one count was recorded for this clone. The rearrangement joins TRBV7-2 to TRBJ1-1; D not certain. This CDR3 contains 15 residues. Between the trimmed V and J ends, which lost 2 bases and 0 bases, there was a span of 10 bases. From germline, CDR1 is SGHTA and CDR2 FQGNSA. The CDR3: CASSLSVTMNTEAFF. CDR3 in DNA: TGTGCCAGCAGCTTATCAGTTACCATGAACACTGAAGCTTTCTTT.

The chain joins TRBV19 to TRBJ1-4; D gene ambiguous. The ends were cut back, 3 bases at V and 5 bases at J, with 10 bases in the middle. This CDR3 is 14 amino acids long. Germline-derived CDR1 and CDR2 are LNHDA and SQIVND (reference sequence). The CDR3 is CASSIRQPNEKLFF. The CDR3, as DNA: TGTGCCAGTAGTATTCGGCAGCCCAATGAAAAACTGTTTTTT.

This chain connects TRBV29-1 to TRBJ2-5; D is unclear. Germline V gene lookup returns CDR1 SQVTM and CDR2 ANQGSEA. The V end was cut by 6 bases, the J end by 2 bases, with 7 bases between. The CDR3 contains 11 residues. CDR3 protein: CSVRPQETQYF. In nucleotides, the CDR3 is TGCAGCGTCCGACCTCAAGAGACCCAGTACTTC.

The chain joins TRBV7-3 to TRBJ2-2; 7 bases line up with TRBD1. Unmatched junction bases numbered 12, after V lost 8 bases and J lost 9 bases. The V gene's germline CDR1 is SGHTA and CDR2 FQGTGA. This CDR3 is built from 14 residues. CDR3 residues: CASGRDRTTRELFF. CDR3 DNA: TGTGCCAGCGGCAGGGACAGAACGACCCGGGAGCTGTTTTTT. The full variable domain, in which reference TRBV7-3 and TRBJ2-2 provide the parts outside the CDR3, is GAGVSQTPSNKVTEKGKYVELRCDPISGHTALYWYRQSLGQGPEFLIYFQGTGAADDSGLPNDRFFAVRPEGSVSTLKIQRTERGDSAVYLCASGRDRTTRELFFGEGSRLTVL.

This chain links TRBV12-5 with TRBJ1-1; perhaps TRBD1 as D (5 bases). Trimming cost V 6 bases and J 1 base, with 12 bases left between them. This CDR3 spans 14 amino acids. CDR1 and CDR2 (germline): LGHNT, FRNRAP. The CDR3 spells CASGRDLGNTEAFF. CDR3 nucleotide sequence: TGTGCTAGTGGACGGGACTTGGGGAACACTGAAGCTTTCTTT.

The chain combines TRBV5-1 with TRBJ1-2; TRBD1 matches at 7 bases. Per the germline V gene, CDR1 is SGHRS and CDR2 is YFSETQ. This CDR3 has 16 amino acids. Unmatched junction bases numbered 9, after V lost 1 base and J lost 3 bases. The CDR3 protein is CASSLPLTGMDYGYTF. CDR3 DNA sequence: TGCGCCAGCAGCTTGCCTTTGACAGGGATGGACTATGGCTACACCTTC.

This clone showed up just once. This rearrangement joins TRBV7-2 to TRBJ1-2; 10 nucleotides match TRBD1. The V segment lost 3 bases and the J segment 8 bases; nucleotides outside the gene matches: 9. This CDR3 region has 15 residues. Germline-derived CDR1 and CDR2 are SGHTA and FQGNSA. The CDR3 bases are TGTGCCAGCAGCTTCCCCCCGGGACAGGGGCAGGGCTACACCTTC. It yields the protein CASSFPPGQGQGYTF.

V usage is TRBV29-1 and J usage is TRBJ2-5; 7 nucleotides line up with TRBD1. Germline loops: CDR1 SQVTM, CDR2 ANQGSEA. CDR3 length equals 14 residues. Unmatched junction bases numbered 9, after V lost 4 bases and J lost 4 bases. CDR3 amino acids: CSVGTGGLGETQYF. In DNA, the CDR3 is TGCAGCGTTGGGACAGGAGGATTGGGAGAGACCCAGTACTTC.

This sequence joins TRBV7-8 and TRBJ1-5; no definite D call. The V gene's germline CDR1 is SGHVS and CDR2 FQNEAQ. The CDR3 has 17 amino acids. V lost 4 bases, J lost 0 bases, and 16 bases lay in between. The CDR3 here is CASSSRASPGSNQPQHF. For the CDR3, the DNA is TGTGCCAGCAGCTCACGGGCCTCCCCGGGTAGCAATCAGCCCCAGCATTTT.

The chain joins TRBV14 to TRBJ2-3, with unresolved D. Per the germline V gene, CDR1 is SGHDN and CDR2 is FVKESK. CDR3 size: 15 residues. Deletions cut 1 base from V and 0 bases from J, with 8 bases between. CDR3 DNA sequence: TGTGCCAGCAGCCAAGCCCAGATTAGCACAGATACGCAGTATTTT. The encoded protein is CASSQAQISTDTQYF.

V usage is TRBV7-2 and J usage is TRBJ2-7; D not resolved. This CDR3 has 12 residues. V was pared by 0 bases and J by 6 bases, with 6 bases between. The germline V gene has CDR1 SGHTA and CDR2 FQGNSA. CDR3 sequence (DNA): TGTGCCAGCAGCTTAGCACGTGGCGAGCAGTACTTC. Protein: CASSLARGEQYF.